A selection of T cell receptor beta chains follows, all from one sample in a study of blood T cell repertoires in COVID-19. Produced via immunoSEQ multiplex PCR; TCRdb's table is partial and in-frame only. Of around 160,000 clones listed, around 82% were seen once; the top ten hold 9.5% to 11%. Sequenced sample: peripheral blood. These TCRs come from a man aged 55 to 70 with active or convalescent COVID-19. Both conserved end residues are part of each CDR3. D genes are given only for firm matches. Clone size, where shown, is once, few, many, or a class for clones that have expanded.

CASSLAAPRGNTIYF,TGTGCCAGCAGCTTAGCAGCCCCCAGGGGCAACACCATATATTTT,NA,TRBJ1-3,NA,TRBV7-8
CASSFTGDNEKLFF,TGCGCCAGCAGCTTTACAGGGGATAATGAAAAACTGTTTTTT,TRBD1,TRBJ1-4,NA,TRBV5-1
CASSTGRGINYGYTF,TGTGCCAGCAGTACCGGGCGAGGGATTAACTATGGCTACACCTTC,NA,TRBJ1-2,NA,TRBV6-5
CASSPTGTGVYEQYF,TGTGCCAGCAGCCCGACCGGGACAGGGGTCTACGAGCAGTACTTC,TRBD1,TRBJ2-7,few,TRBV3-1/TRBV3-2
CSAPRADTQYF,TGCAGTGCTCCTAGAGCAGATACGCAGTATTTT,NA,TRBJ2-3,NA,TRBV20-1
CASSATGSPLHF,TGCGCCAGCAGTGCGACAGGGAGCCCCCTCCACTTT,TRBD1,TRBJ1-6,NA,TRBV10-1
CATSRDRGLAGSTDTQYF,TGTGCCACCAGCAGAGATCGGGGATTAGCGGGAAGCACAGATACGCAGTATTTT,TRBD2,TRBJ2-3,once,TRBV15
CASRRTGNTGELFF,TGTGCCAGCAGACGGACAGGGAACACCGGGGAGCTGTTTTTT,TRBD1,TRBJ2-2,NA,TRBV27
CASSLDRGIQPQHF,TGTGCCAGCAGCCTAGACCGCGGGATTCAGCCCCAGCATTTT,NA,TRBJ1-5,few,TRBV7-2
CASSRISLTGSGYGYTF,TGTGCCAGCAGCCGAATAAGCTTGACAGGGTCAGGCTATGGCTACACCTTC,TRBD1,TRBJ1-2,NA,TRBV5-6
CASSYSRGRGDTEAFF,TGTGCCAGCAGTTACTCGAGGGGCAGGGGAGACACTGAAGCTTTCTTT,NA,TRBJ1-1,NA,TRBV6-6
CASRTSGQGAYNEQFF,TGTGCCAGTAGAACCTCAGGTCAGGGGGCGTACAATGAGCAGTTCTTC,TRBD1,TRBJ2-1,NA,TRBV19
CASSDSGNEKLFF,TGCGCCAGCAGCGACAGTGGTAATGAAAAACTGTTTTTT,NA,TRBJ1-4,NA,TRBV5-1
CASSMRRDGHEQYF,TGTGCCAGTAGTATGCGTCGGGATGGCCACGAGCAGTACTTC,NA,TRBJ2-7,NA,TRBV19
CASSLDAVGTGELFF,TGCGCCAGCAGCTTGGACGCGGTCGGCACCGGGGAGCTGTTTTTT,NA,TRBJ2-2,NA,TRBV5-1
CASSQAGNGGTGELFF,TGTGCCAGCAGCCAAGCGGGGAACGGGGGGACCGGGGAGCTGTTTTTT,TRBD2,TRBJ2-2,NA,TRBV3-1/TRBV3-2
CASSIDPGQAYEQYF,TGTGCCAGTAGTATAGATCCGGGACAGGCCTACGAGCAGTACTTC,TRBD1,TRBJ2-7,NA,TRBV19
CASSLVGTGANEKLFF,TGTGCCAGCAGCTTAGTCGGGACAGGGGCTAATGAAAAACTGTTTTTT,TRBD1,TRBJ1-4,NA,TRBV11-2
CASSPPGIGSGDTQYF,TGTGCCAGCAGTCCCCCTGGGATAGGTAGCGGAGATACGCAGTATTTT,NA,TRBJ2-3,many,TRBV28
CASRLTEGTYGYTF,TGTGCCAGCAGGTTGACGGAGGGCACCTATGGCTACACCTTC,NA,TRBJ1-2,NA,TRBV6-6
CATQRRLAGTDTQYF,TGTGCCACCCAAAGGCGGTTAGCGGGCACAGATACGCAGTATTTT,NA,TRBJ2-3,NA,TRBV19
CASSGQVRPQHF,TGTGCCAGCAGTGGACAGGTGAGGCCCCAGCATTTT,NA,TRBJ1-5,NA,TRBV2
CASLGSGANVLTF,TGTGCTTCCCTCGGCTCTGGGGCCAACGTCCTGACTTTC,NA,TRBJ2-6,NA,TRBV28
CASSLQDSLNYGYTF,TGTGCCAGCAGCTTGCAGGACAGTCTTAACTATGGCTACACCTTC,NA,TRBJ1-2,NA,TRBV7-8
CASSQDGGHQPQHF,TGCGCCAGCAGCCAAGACGGGGGGCACCAGCCCCAGCATTTT,NA,TRBJ1-5,NA,TRBV4-1
CASSFGGAGSQPQHF,TGTGCCAGCAGTTTTGGGGGGGCAGGCAGTCAGCCCCAGCATTTT,NA,TRBJ1-5,NA,TRBV27
CASGGGQGSYNEQFF,TGTGCCAGTGGAGGGGGACAGGGCTCCTACAATGAGCAGTTCTTC,TRBD1,TRBJ2-1,NA,TRBV19
CATSRAGGRAYNEQFF,TGTGCCACCAGCAGAGCGGGCGGGAGGGCCTACAATGAGCAGTTCTTC,TRBD2,TRBJ2-1,NA,TRBV15
CASSFGGTGLVYGYTF,TGTGCCAGCAGTTTTGGCGGGACAGGGCTCGTCTATGGCTACACCTTC,TRBD1,TRBJ1-2,NA,TRBV28
CASSLSIAGGPSGELFF,TGTGCCAGCAGCTTAAGTATAGCGGGAGGGCCCTCCGGGGAGCTGTTTTTT,TRBD2,TRBJ2-2,NA,TRBV7-2
CAISSSGPTAGELFF,TGTGCCATCAGCTCTAGCGGCCCAACGGCCGGGGAGCTGTTTTTT,TRBD2,TRBJ2-2,NA,TRBV10-3